The 7 T cell receptor beta chains in this list originate from one sample, sequenced in a study of T-cell memory formation after mild COVID-19. TCRdb re-called the 5' RACE reads through MiXCR, storing one row per CDR3 protein. The sample includes fewer than 200,000 distinct CDR3 sequences, roughly 23% of them seen just once. The sequencing sample was made of PBMCs or a T cell subset sorted from them (not recorded which). These receptors came from an adult woman who had mild COVID-19 (a few samples of this study predate the infection). Cell type and time point are not known.

This clonotype was seen a handful of times. The chain uses TRBV5-1 and TRBJ1-1; tentatively, D is TRBD1 (6 bases). The CDR3 has 15 amino acids. CDR1 and CDR2 from the germline V gene are SGHRS and YFSETQ. V shed 4 bases and J shed 6 bases, with 19 bases lying between them. DNA for the CDR3: TGCGCCAGCAGCCCGGAGGACAGTGCAAGGGCTGAAGCTTTCTTT. Protein sequence: CASSPEDSARAEAFF.

V usage is TRBV5-6 and J usage is TRBJ2-1; D is ambiguous. Trimming left V 4 bases short and J 8 bases short, with 13 bases between. The CDR3 extends over 13 amino acids. The germline CDR1 and CDR2 sequences are SGHDT and YYEEEE. The CDR3 nucleotides are TGTGCCAGCAGCCCGTTCACATTGCATGAGCAGTTCTTC. Encoded protein: CASSPFTLHEQFF.

This clonotype was observed a handful of times. The rearrangement joins TRBV7-9 to TRBJ2-1; 11 positions match TRBD2. This CDR3 has 18 residues. V lost 9 bases and J lost 6; bases outside the gene matches: 19. Per germline, CDR1 SEHNR and CDR2 FQNEAQ (reference sequence). CDR3 sequence (DNA): TGTGCCAGTAAGCCTCCCGGGGGTGGACTAGCGGGCCTCAATGAGCAGTTCTTC. Translation gives CASKPPGGGLAGLNEQFF.

The chain couples TRBV4-1 to TRBJ2-1; 7 bases map to TRBD2. V shed 2 bases, J shed 4 bases, and the junction held 2 bases outside the gene matches. This CDR3 is 14 amino acids long. Germline V gene lookup returns CDR1 MGHRA and CDR2 YSYEKL. As DNA, the CDR3 is TGCGCCAGCAGCCAAAAGCGGGGATACAATGAGCAGTTCTTC. Encoded protein: CASSQKRGYNEQFF.

This clonotype has only a few counts. The V gene is TRBV7-3, the J gene TRBJ1-2; TRBD1 matches at 7 bases. The CDR3 length is 19 residues. V gave up 6 bases and J gave up 8 bases; unmatched junction bases: 27. From germline, CDR1 is SGHTA and CDR2 FQGTGA. Here the CDR3 DNA reads TGTGCCAGCAGAAAGGGCCACGGAGACAGGGTTGGGCCCGACACGGGCTACACCTTC. Translated: CASRKGHGDRVGPDTGYTF.

This clonotype was detected a few times. CDR3 sequence (DNA): TGTGCCAGCAGTTTGATGACAGGAATCAGCACAGATACGCAGTATTTT. This codes for CASSLMTGISTDTQYF. The V call is TRBV27, the J call TRBJ2-3, with a tentative D call TRBD1 (6 bases). CDR1 MNHEY and CDR2 SMNVEV come from the germline V gene (reference sequence). CDR3 length: 16 residues. V was pared by 3 bases and J by 0 bases, with 13 bases between.

This clonotype was counted a few times. V gene TRBV19 combines with J gene TRBJ1-2, with 9 nucleotides matching TRBD1. V lost 6 bases to trimming and J lost 8 bases; unmatched junction nucleotides: 10. The CDR3 has 14 residues. The germline gives CDR1 LNHDA, CDR2 SQIVND (reference sequence). The CDR3 spells CASSPGTGYVGYTF. Here the CDR3 DNA reads TGTGCCAGTAGCCCCGGGACAGGGTATGTCGGCTACACCTTC.